These 21 T cell receptor beta chains came from one sample sequenced in a study of neurological immune-mediated disorders. Via MiXCR, TCRdb re-called the 5' RACE reads, giving one row per CDR3 protein. In the table there are around 13,000 distinct CDR3 sequences, less than 11% of which are singletons. Sequencing was carried out using PBMCs. These receptors all stem from a woman aged 40 to 49 in good health.

This clonotype was seen more than once but under ten times. The chain uses TRBV18 and TRBJ2-2; TRBD2 matches at 13 bases. The CDR3 is 21 residues long. With 3 bases clipped from V and 3 bases from J, the junction kept 16 bases outside the gene matches. Germline values: CDR1 KGHSH, CDR2 LQKENI. The CDR3 nucleotides are TGTGCCAGCTCACCCCACGGACTAGCGGGAGTGAGGGGTCGATACACCGGGGAGCTGTTTTTT. This sequence encodes CASSPHGLAGVRGRYTGELFF.

This clonotype came up many times. This chain uses TRBV7-8 with TRBJ1-4; D remains unclear. V was shortened by 3 bases and J by 1 base, with 12 bases between the two germline ends. Germline V gene lookup returns CDR1 SGHVS and CDR2 FQNEAQ. This CDR3 is 16 amino acids long. This CDR3 reads CASSFVSPGTNEKLFF. The CDR3 DNA reads as TGTGCCAGCAGCTTCGTCAGTCCCGGAACTAATGAAAAACTGTTTTTT.

This clonotype is judged medium-sized. The rearrangement links TRBV28 to TRBJ2-7; perhaps TRBD2 as D (6 bases). Trimming shortened V by 6 bases and J by 6 bases, and 12 bases separated the two germline ends. CDR3 size: 12 residues. Per germline, CDR1 MDHEN and CDR2 SYDVKM. CDR3 sequence (DNA): TGTGCCAGCAGCGGGACTCCCAGCGAGCAGTACTTC. This encodes CASSGTPSEQYF.

This clonotype has ten or more counts. This chain links TRBV13 with TRBJ2-5; D might be TRBD1 (6 bases). Trimming shortened V by 5 bases and J by 2 bases, and 12 bases separated the two germline ends. CDR1 and CDR2 from the germline V gene are PRHDT and FYEKMQ (reference sequence). The length of the CDR3 is 14 residues. In nucleotides, the CDR3 is TGTGCCAGCAGCCCCCCAGGGGTACAAGAGACCCAGTACTTC. Translating gives CASSPPGVQETQYF.

This clonotype appeared many times. V gene TRBV9 combines with J gene TRBJ2-3; possibly TRBD1 for D (5 bases). V shed 0 bases and J shed 1 base, with 6 bases lying between them. CDR1 and CDR2 (germline): SGDLS, YYNGEE. The CDR3 covers 14 residues. For the CDR3, the DNA is TGTGCCAGCAGCGTAGTAGGGGGCACAGATACGCAGTATTTT. It codes for CASSVVGGTDTQYF.

This clonotype has a count of ten or more. The chain is built from TRBV5-5 and TRBJ1-4; 7 nucleotides align to TRBD1. V lost 4 bases to trimming and J lost 4 bases; unmatched junction nucleotides: 16. The CDR3 extends over 18 amino acids. Germline CDR1 reads SGHKS; CDR2 reads YYEKEE (reference sequence). The CDR3 here is CASSHEPINRGRNEKLFF. The DNA for the CDR3 is TGTGCCAGCAGCCATGAACCAATCAACAGGGGCCGTAATGAAAAACTGTTTTTT.

This clonotype was detected only a few times. V usage is TRBV29-1 and J usage is TRBJ2-6; D unclear. The V and J ends lost 7 bases and 2 bases respectively, with 6 bases between them. The V gene's germline CDR1 is SQVTM and CDR2 ANQGSEA. This CDR3 has 12 amino acids. The CDR3, as DNA: TGCAGCGCCGCTACTGGGGCCAACGTCCTGACTTTC. Amino acid sequence: CSAATGANVLTF. Using reference TRBV29-1 and TRBJ2-6 for the parts outside the CDR3, the full variable domain is SAVISQKPSRDICQRGTSLTIQCQVDSQVTMMFWYRQQPGQSLTLIATANQGSEATYESGFVIDKFPISRPNLTFSTLTVSNMSPEDSSIYLCSAATGANVLTFGAGSRLTVL.

At least ten counts were recorded for this clonotype. The rearrangement links TRBV3-1 to TRBJ2-1; 8 nucleotides agree with TRBD2. The junction had 9 bases not matched to a gene; V was cut back by 0 bases and J by 8 bases. From germline, CDR1 is LGHDT and CDR2 YNNKEL (reference sequence). The CDR3 totals 16 residues. CDR3 sequence (DNA): TGTGCCAGCAGCCAAGAGCGGAACGGGAGGGGCCATGAGCAGTTCTTC. Amino acid sequence: CASSQERNGRGHEQFF.

The rearrangement joins TRBV6-6 to TRBJ2-7; 16 nucleotides align to TRBD2. Germline V lookup: CDR1 MNHNY, CDR2 SVGAGI (reference sequence). The CDR3 spans 16 residues. With 6 bases clipped from V and 2 bases from J, the junction kept 4 bases outside the gene matches. CDR3 loop: CASSPGLAGGPYEQYF. The CDR3 bases are TGTGCCAGCAGCCCGGGACTAGCGGGAGGGCCCTACGAGCAGTACTTC.

This clonotype was counted ten times or more. The rearrangement uses TRBV12-3 or TRBV12-4 and TRBJ2-2, with a weak D call TRBD2 (6 bases). This CDR3 contains 12 residues. V lost 6 bases, J lost 4 bases, and 6 bases lay in between. In DNA form, the CDR3 reads TGTGCCAGCAGCGGGGGCACCGGGGAGCTGTTTTTT. Translated: CASSGGTGELFF.

This clonotype has a count of ten or more. The rearrangement joins TRBV4-1 to TRBJ2-7, with 9 bases lining up with TRBD2. The germline V gene has CDR1 MGHRA and CDR2 YSYEKL. V lost 4 bases and J lost 5; bases outside the gene matches: 6. This CDR3 spans 14 amino acids. CDR3 coding DNA: TGCGCCAGCAGCCTAGCGGGAGAGAAGGACGAGCAGTACTTC. It specifies CASSLAGEKDEQYF.

Ten or more counts support this clonotype. This chain joins TRBV10-3 and TRBJ2-6; D possibly corresponds to TRBD2 (6 bases). The V gene lost 8 bases and the J gene lost 1 base, with 21 bases spanning the gap. This CDR3 is 18 amino acids long. Looked up from germline, CDR1 is ENHRY and CDR2 is SYGVKD. The CDR3: CAIGAGGGVRSGANVLTF. As DNA, the CDR3 is TGTGCCATCGGGGCAGGTGGAGGGGTACGGTCTGGGGCCAACGTCCTGACTTTC.

This clonotype was observed at least ten times. V is TRBV6-5 and J is TRBJ1-2; 10 positions agree with TRBD1. V was pared by 0 bases and J by 8 bases, with 6 bases of the junction left unmatched. CDR1 and CDR2 (germline): MNHEY, SVGAGI. CDR3 length: 15 amino acids. This CDR3 is CASSYSRQGARGYTF. The CDR3 DNA reads as TGTGCCAGCAGTTACTCGAGACAGGGGGCGCGAGGCTACACCTTC.

The table lists this clonotype with many counts. The rearrangement links TRBV4-1 to TRBJ2-1; D is tentatively TRBD1 or TRBD2 (5 bases each). Germline lookup yields CDR1 MGHRA and CDR2 YSYEKL. The V gene lost 2 bases and the J gene lost 0 bases, with 11 bases spanning the gap. This CDR3 contains 16 residues. The CDR3 DNA reads as TGCGCCAGCAGCCAAAGGTCGGGGACCTCCTACAATGAGCAGTTCTTC. Translating it yields CASSQRSGTSYNEQFF.

This clonotype came up a few times. The chain joins TRBV19 to TRBJ2-5, with 7 nucleotides matching TRBD1. Germline V lookup: CDR1 LNHDA, CDR2 SQIVND (reference sequence). The CDR3 runs 15 residues. Germline trimming cut 3 bases from V and 4 bases from J; bases unmatched to any gene: 8. The CDR3 DNA reads TGTGCCAGTAGTATGGAACGGACAGGTGGAGAGACCCAGTACTTC. Residues: CASSMERTGGETQYF.

This clonotype is categorized as medium-sized. The chain is built from TRBV9 and TRBJ1-3; D gene ambiguous. The length of the CDR3 is 15 residues. The V end lost 4 bases, the J end lost 4 bases, and 15 bases lay between the germline ends. CDR1 and CDR2 from the germline V gene are SGDLS and YYNGEE. This CDR3 is CASSPSPAEGNTIYF. CDR3 nucleotide sequence: TGTGCCAGCAGCCCGAGTCCGGCGGAGGGAAACACCATATATTTT.

This clonotype was seen repeatedly, ten times or more. This rearrangement joins TRBV3-1 to TRBJ2-1, with 9 bases lining up with TRBD2. There are 16 residues in the CDR3. With V trimmed by 1 base and J by 7 bases, 8 bases remained unmatched. Germline CDR1 and CDR2: LGHDT and YNNKEL (reference sequence). The CDR3 protein is CASSQVKTSGLNEQFF. CDR3 nucleotide sequence: TGTGCCAGCAGCCAAGTCAAGACTAGCGGTCTAAATGAGCAGTTCTTC.

This clonotype was counted at least ten times. J is TRBJ2-3 and V is TRBV5-1, with D possibly TRBD2 on 6 matching bases. The V gene lost 5 bases and the J gene lost 2 bases, with 21 bases spanning the gap. There are 17 residues in the CDR3. From germline, CDR1 is SGHRS and CDR2 YFSETQ. The CDR3 DNA follows: TGCGCCAGCAGGTGGTTCGGGAGAAGCGGCCCCACAGATACGCAGTATTTT. Translating gives CASRWFGRSGPTDTQYF.

This clonotype was found many times. V usage is TRBV3-1 and J usage is TRBJ1-6; the match to TRBD1 covers 7 bases. Per germline, CDR1 LGHDT and CDR2 YNNKEL (reference sequence). This CDR3 contains 14 residues. Trimming removed 6 bases from V and 10 bases from J; junction bases left unmatched: 9. In nucleotides, the CDR3 is TGTGCCAGCAGTCGGACAGGAGGACAGTCACCCCTCCACTTT. Translated: CASSRTGGQSPLHF.

This clonotype came up many times. This chain links TRBV3-1 with TRBJ2-1; maybe TRBD2 (6 bases). Germline CDR1 is LGHDT and CDR2 is YNNKEL (reference sequence). V was shortened by 4 bases and J by 7 bases, with 11 bases between the two germline ends. The CDR3 is made up of 13 amino acids. The CDR3 bases are TGTGCCAGCAGCCCCTGGAGGGCTAATGAGCAGTTCTTC. It codes for CASSPWRANEQFF.

This clonotype was seen ten or more times. The V call is TRBV30, the J call TRBJ2-7; the D is unclear. The CDR3 runs 14 residues. Between the trimmed V and J ends, which lost 4 bases and 4 bases, there was a span of 17 bases. The V gene's germline CDR1 is GTSNPN and CDR2 SVGIG (reference sequence). This CDR3 reads CAWTTASDWYEQYF. The CDR3 region has the DNA TGTGCCTGGACTACGGCTTCCGACTGGTACGAGCAGTACTTC.